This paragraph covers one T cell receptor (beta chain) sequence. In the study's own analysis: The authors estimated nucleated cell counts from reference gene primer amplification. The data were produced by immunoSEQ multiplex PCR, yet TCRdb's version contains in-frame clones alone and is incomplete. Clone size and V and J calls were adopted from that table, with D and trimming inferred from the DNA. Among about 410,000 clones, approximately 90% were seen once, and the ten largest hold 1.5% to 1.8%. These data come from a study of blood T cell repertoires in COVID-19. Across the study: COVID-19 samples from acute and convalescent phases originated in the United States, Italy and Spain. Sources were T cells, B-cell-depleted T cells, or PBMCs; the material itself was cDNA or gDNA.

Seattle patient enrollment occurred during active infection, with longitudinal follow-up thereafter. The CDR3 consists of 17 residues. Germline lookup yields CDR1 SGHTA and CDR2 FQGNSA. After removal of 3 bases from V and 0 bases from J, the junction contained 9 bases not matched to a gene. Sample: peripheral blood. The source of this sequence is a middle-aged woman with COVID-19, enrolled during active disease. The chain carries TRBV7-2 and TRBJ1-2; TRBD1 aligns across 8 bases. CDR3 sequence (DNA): TGTGCCAGCAGCTTCCCTAGTGACAGGGGAGCTAACTATGGCTACACCTTC. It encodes CASSFPSDRGANYGYTF.